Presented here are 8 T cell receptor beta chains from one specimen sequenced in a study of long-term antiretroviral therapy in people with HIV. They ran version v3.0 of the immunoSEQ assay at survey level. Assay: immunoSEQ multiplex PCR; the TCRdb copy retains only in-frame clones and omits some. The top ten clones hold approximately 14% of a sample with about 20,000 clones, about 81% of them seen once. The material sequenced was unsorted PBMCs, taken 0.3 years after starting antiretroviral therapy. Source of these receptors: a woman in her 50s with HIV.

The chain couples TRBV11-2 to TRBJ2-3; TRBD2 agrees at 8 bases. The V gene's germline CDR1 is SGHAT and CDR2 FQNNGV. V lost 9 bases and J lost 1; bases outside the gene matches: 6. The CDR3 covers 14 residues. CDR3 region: CASLRAGGTDTQYF. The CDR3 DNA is TGTGCCAGTCTCCGAGCGGGGGGCACAGATACGCAGTATTTT.

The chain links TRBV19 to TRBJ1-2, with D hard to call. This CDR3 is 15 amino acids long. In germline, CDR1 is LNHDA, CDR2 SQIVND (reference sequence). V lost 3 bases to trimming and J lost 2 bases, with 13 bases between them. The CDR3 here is CASSISTLVNYGYTF. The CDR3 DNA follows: TGTGCCAGTAGTATCTCGACACTTGTGAACTATGGCTACACCTTC. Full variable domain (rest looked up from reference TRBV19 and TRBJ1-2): DGGITQSPKYLFRKEGQNVTLSCEQNLNHDAMYWYRQDPGQGLRLIYYSQIVNDFQKGDIAEGYSVSREKKESFPLTVTSAQKNPTAFYLCASSISTLVNYGYTFGSGTRLTVV.

The CDR3 spells CASSQSGTRSYNEQFF. CDR3 sequence (DNA): TGTGCCAGCAGCCAATCCGGGACTCGAAGTTACAATGAGCAGTTCTTC. The chain recombines TRBV11-2 with TRBJ2-1, with D possibly being TRBD2 (6 bases). The germline gives CDR1 SGHAT, CDR2 FQNNGV. The ends were cut back, 5 bases at V and 4 bases at J, with 18 bases in the middle. This CDR3 contains 16 residues.

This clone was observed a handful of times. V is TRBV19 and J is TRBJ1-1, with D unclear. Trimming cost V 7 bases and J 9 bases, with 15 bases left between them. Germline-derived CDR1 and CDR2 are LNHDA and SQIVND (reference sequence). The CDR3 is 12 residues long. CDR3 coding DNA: TGTGCCAGTATATCCCCTTTGGGGAAAGCTTTCTTT. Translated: CASISPLGKAFF.

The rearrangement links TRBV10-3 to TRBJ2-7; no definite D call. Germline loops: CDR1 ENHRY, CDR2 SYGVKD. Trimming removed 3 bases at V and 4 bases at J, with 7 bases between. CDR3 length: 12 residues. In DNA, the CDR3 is TGTGCCATCAGTGAAAGTGTATACGAGCAGTACTTC. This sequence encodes CAISESVYEQYF.

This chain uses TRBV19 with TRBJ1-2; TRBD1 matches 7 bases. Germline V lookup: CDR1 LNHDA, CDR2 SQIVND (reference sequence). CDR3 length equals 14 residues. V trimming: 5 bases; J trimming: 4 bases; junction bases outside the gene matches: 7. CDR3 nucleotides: TGTGCCAGTAGTCTGGACAGGTTTGCCTATGGCTACACCTTC. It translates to CASSLDRFAYGYTF.

The CDR3 DNA follows: TGTGCCAGCAGGGGGGACTCAAGCAATCAGCCCCAGCATTTT. Residues: CASRGDSSNQPQHF. V and J are TRBV6-5 and TRBJ1-5, with D tentatively TRBD1 (5 bases). Germline CDR1 and CDR2: MNHEY and SVGAGI. The CDR3 extends over 14 amino acids. V was shortened by 6 bases and J by 1 base, with 10 bases between the two germline ends.

CDR3 loop: CASRQDPTSGEKLFF. The CDR3 region has the DNA TGTGCCAGCAGACAGGACCCTACGAGCGGTGAAAAACTGTTTTTT. V usage is TRBV6-1 and J usage is TRBJ1-4; D is possibly TRBD1 (5 bases). Germline-derived CDR1 and CDR2 are MNHNS and SASEGT. The CDR3 contains 15 residues. Trimming removed 6 bases from V and 7 bases from J, with 18 bases in between.